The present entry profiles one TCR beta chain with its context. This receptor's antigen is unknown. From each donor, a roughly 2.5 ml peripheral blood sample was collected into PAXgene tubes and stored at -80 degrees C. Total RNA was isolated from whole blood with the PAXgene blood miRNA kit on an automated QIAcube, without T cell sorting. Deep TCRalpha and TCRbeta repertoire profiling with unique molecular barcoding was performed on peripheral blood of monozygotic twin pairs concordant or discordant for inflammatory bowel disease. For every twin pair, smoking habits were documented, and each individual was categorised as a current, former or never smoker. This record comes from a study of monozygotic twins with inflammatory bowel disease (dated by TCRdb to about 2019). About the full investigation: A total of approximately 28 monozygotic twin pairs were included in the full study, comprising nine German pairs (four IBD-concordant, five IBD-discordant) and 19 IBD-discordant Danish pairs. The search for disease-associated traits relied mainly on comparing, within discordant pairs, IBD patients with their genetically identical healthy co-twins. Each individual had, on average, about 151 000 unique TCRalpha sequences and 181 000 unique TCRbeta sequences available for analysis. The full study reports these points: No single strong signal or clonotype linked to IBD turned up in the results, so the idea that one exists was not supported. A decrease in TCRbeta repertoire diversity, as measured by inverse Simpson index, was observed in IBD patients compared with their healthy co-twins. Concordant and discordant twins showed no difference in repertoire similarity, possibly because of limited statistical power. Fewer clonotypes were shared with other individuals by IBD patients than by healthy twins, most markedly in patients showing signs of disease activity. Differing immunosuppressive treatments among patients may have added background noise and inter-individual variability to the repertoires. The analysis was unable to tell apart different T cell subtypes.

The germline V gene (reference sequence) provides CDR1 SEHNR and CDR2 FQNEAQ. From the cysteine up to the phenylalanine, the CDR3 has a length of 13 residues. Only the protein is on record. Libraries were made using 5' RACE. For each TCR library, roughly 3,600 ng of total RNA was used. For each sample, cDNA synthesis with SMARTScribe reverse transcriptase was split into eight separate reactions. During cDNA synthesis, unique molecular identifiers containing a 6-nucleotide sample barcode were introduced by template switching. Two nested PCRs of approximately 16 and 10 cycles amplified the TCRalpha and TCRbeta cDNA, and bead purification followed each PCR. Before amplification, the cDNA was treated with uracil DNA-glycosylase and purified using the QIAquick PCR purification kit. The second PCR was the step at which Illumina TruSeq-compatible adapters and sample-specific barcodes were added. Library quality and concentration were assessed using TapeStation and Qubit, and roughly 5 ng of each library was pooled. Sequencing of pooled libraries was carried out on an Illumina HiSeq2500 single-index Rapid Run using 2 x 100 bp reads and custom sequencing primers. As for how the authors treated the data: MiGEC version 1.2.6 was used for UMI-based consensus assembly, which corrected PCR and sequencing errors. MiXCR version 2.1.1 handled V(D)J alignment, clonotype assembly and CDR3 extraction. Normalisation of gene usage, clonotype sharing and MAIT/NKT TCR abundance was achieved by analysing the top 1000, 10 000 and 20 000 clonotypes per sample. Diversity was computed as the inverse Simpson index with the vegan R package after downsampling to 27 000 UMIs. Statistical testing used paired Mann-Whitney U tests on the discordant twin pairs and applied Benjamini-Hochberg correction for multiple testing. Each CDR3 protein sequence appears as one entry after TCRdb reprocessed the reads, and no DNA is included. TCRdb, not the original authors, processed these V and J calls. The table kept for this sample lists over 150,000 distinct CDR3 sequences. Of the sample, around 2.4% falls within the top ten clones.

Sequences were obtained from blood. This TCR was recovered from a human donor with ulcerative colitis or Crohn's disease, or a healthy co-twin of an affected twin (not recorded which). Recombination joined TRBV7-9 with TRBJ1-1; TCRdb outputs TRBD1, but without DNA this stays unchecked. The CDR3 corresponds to CASSPGAGTEAFF.